The 14 T cell receptor beta chains reported below all come from one sample, sequenced in a study of CXCR3-negative and CXCR3-positive naive CD8 T cells. All TRB cDNA libraries came from 5' RACE performed with UMI labels. Using the 5' RACE reads, TCRdb records one entry per CDR3 protein without DNA. This sample's clone table lists 41,000 or so distinct CDR3 sequences. Sequenced input: naive CXCR3- CD8+ T cells from blood. The subset was: CD45RO-CCR7+CD27+CD95- naive CD8+ T cells lacking CXCR3 (TNR3-). The receptors were sampled from a human donor in good health. Some clones in this sample may be carry-over from other donors' samples.

The chain uses TRBV29-1 and TRBJ2-1; TCRdb gives TRBD2 as the D gene, but with no DNA this cannot be confirmed. Per the germline V gene, CDR1 is SQVTM and CDR2 is ANQGSEA. This CDR3 has 15 amino acids. The CDR3 region is CSVEEYSGLGDEQFF.

In terms of frequency, this clonotype is medium-sized (0.01 to 0.1%). The chain recombines TRBV19 with TRBJ2-1; the D gene TCRdb calls, TRBD1, cannot be checked with no DNA. Germline V lookup: CDR1 LNHDA, CDR2 SQIVND (reference sequence). CDR3 length equals 12 residues. The CDR3 protein is CASSIVGGEQFF.

CDR3 sequence: CASSLAGADHYEQYF. The V gene is TRBV19, the J gene TRBJ2-7; TCRdb lists TRBD2, though no DNA is available to test this call. The CDR3 length is 15 residues. Per the germline V gene, CDR1 is LNHDA and CDR2 is SQIVND (reference sequence). The variable domain in full, completed from reference TRBV19 and TRBJ2-7, reads DGGITQSPKYLFRKEGQNVTLSCEQNLNHDAMYWYRQDPGQGLRLIYYSQIVNDFQKGDIAEGYSVSREKKESFPLTVTSAQKNPTAFYLCASSLAGADHYEQYFGPGTRLTVT.

V is TRBV27 and J is TRBJ2-1; TCRdb calls TRBD1, which cannot be checked without DNA. This CDR3 spans 15 amino acids. Germline V gene data show CDR1 as MNHEY and CDR2 as SMNVEV (reference sequence). The CDR3 sequence: CASSWFLGTDNEQFF.

The chain uses TRBV7-9 and TRBJ1-2; the D gene TCRdb calls, TRBD1, cannot be checked with no DNA. The CDR3 is 16 residues long. Germline CDR1 SEHNR, CDR2 FQNEAQ (reference sequence). CDR3 sequence: CASSSLEDSANYGYTF.

This chain uses TRBV20-1 with TRBJ2-1; TCRdb names TRBD2, which stays unverified in the absence of DNA. This CDR3 is built from 14 residues. Germline V CDR1 and CDR2: DFQATT, SNEGSKA (reference sequence). This CDR3 reads CSAPIAGGPDEQFF.

The genes are TRBV9 and TRBJ2-7; TCRdb lists TRBD1, though no DNA is available to test this call. CDR3 length equals 17 residues. Per the germline V gene, CDR1 is SGDLS and CDR2 is YYNGEE. CDR3: CASSSHQGVWTPSEQYF.

The CDR3 is CASSQPGPEAFF. V is TRBV19 and J is TRBJ1-1; TCRdb lists TRBD1, though no DNA is available to test this call. CDR3 length equals 12 residues. Germline CDR1 LNHDA, CDR2 SQIVND (reference sequence).

This rearrangement joins TRBV29-1 to TRBJ2-7. Germline V CDR1 and CDR2: SQVTM, ANQGSEA. The CDR3 is made up of 13 amino acids. The CDR3 sequence is CSVESPETYEQYF.

J is TRBJ2-7 and V is TRBV29-1; TCRdb returns TRBD2, unconfirmable since there is no DNA. The germline CDR1 and CDR2 sequences are SQVTM and ANQGSEA. The CDR3 runs 13 residues. The CDR3 sequence is CSVDGGGAYEQYF.

The chain recombines TRBV7-9 with TRBJ1-5. The length of the CDR3 is 14 residues. Germline V CDR1 and CDR2: SEHNR, FQNEAQ (reference sequence). The CDR3 protein is CASSLVATNQPQHF.

The J gene is TRBJ1-6, the V gene TRBV12-3 or TRBV12-4; TCRdb selects TRBD1, and the lack of DNA leaves this call unchecked. CDR3 length equals 14 residues. CDR3 in amino acids: CASSFDRGNSPLHF.

The chain employs TRBV7-9 and TRBJ2-1; lacking DNA, the TRBD1 call made by TCRdb goes unchecked. This CDR3 comprises 15 residues. CDR1 and CDR2 (germline): SEHNR, FQNEAQ (reference sequence). Here the CDR3 reads CASSFRDREGNEQFF.

The V and J genes are TRBV20-1 and TRBJ2-2; there is no DNA to check the TCRdb D call of TRBD1. The germline V gene has CDR1 DFQATT and CDR2 SNEGSKA (reference sequence). This CDR3 is 14 amino acids long. The CDR3 here is CSARDLRGTGELFF.